Listed here are 4 T cell receptor beta chains from one sample, sequenced in a study of blood T cell repertoires in COVID-19. Here immunoSEQ multiplex PCR was the method, and the copy in TCRdb shows in-frame clones only, minus some. The repertoire holds 130,000 to 150,000 clones, with around 83% as singletons. The material sequenced was peripheral blood. Source of these receptors: a woman between 50 and 59 years old in a cohort sampled during active or convalescent COVID-19.

CDR3 residues: CASSLDGTTQETQYF. DNA of the CDR3: TGCGCCAGCAGCTTGGATGGGACTACTCAAGAGACCCAGTACTTC. The chain has TRBV5-1 and TRBJ2-5, with 7 bases that match TRBD2. CDR3 length: 15 amino acids. The germline V gene has CDR1 SGHRS and CDR2 YFSETQ. V shed 0 bases and J 2 bases; nucleotides not matched to a gene: 4.

The CDR3 loop is CASSTVGGGNNEQFF. The CDR3 DNA follows: TGTGCCAGCAGTACAGTCGGAGGTGGCAACAATGAGCAGTTCTTC. The chain recombines TRBV7-3 with TRBJ2-1; perhaps TRBD2 as D (5 bases). This CDR3 spans 15 amino acids. The germline V gene encodes CDR1 SGHTA and CDR2 FQGTGA. Between the trimmed V and J ends, which lost 6 bases and 5 bases, there was a span of 17 bases.

This chain uses TRBV7-8 with TRBJ1-2; a possible D gene is TRBD1 (6 bases). This CDR3 has 14 residues. The V gene's germline CDR1 is SGHVS and CDR2 FQNEAQ. V was clipped by 2 bases and J by 7 bases, with 14 bases between them. The DNA for the CDR3 is TGTGCCAGCAGCTTACAAGTGGGGGCGTTTGGCTACACCTTC. Translation gives CASSLQVGAFGYTF.

This chain uses TRBV28 with TRBJ1-2; D might be TRBD1 (5 bases). This CDR3 is built from 14 residues. Germline V gene lookup returns CDR1 MDHEN and CDR2 SYDVKM. V dropped 5 bases and J dropped 4 bases, with 14 bases sitting between them. In DNA form, the CDR3 reads TGTGCCAGCAGTCCCCAGACAGACTTCTATGGCTACACCTTC. Translated, it gives CASSPQTDFYGYTF.